This TCR beta chain came from a study of cytomegalovirus exposure and HLA in healthy donors. This CDR3 is built from 17 residues. Germline V gene data show CDR1 as SGDLS and CDR2 as YYNGEE. The ends lost 0 bases at V and 1 base at J; junction bases unmatched: 9. Overall study results and limits: An analysis that came later showed most CMV-associated TCR beta chains appearing HLA-restricted. In a later analysis, several top co-occurrence clusters appeared linked to parvovirus B19, influenza, CMV and Epstein-Barr virus.

60 Vbeta and 13 Jbeta primers were used in PCR. TCRdb keeps only in-frame clones here, not all; method: immunoSEQ multiplex PCR. This sample has approximately 220,000 clones, with 70% to 80% found just once. Turning to this clone: Its target is not known.

The clonotype was recovered from a woman younger than 45 in good health and CMV-seronegative. This chain connects TRBV9 to TRBJ1-1; 7 bases are a match to TRBD1. Sequenced: PBMCs. The CDR3 bases are TGTGCCAGCAGCGTAGGCGGGGGGACAGCCAAGAACACTGAAGCTTTCTTT. It yields the protein CASSVGGGTAKNTEAFF.